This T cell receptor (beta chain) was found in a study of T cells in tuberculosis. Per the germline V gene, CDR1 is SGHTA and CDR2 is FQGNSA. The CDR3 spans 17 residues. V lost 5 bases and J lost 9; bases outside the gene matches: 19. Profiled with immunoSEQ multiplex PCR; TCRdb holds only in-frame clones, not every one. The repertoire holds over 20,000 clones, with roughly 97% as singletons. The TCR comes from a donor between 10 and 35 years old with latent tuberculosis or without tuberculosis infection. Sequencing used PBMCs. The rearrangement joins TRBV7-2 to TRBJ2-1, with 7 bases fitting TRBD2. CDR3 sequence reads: CASSRWWLAGDKVEQFF. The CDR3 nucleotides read TGTGCCAGCAGCCGGTGGTGGTTGGCGGGAGATAAGGTTGAGCAGTTCTTC.